One and the same sample provided the 26 T cell receptor beta chains below, sequenced in a study of blood T cell repertoires in COVID-19. Data came from immunoSEQ multiplex PCR; TCRdb stores just in-frame clones and leaves some out. The sample yields 300,000 to 400,000 clones, around 87% seen once. The sample taken for sequencing was peripheral blood. Receptors originate from a woman between 50 and 59 years old with COVID-19, enrolled during active disease.

The chain carries TRBV7-9 and TRBJ1-2; D unresolved. The V end was cut by 0 bases, the J end by 0 bases, with 5 bases between. Germline CDR1 and CDR2: SEHNR and FQNEAQ (reference sequence). The CDR3 is 14 residues long. The CDR3 region is CASSLAVANYGYTF. CDR3 DNA: TGTGCCAGCAGCTTAGCAGTAGCTAACTATGGCTACACCTTC. Looking up the rest from reference TRBV7-9 and TRBJ1-2 gives the full variable domain: DTGVSQNPRHKITKRGQNVTFRCDPISEHNRLYWYRQTLGQGPEFLTYFQNEAQLEKSRLLSDRFSAERPKGSFSTLEIQRTEQGDSAMYLCASSLAVANYGYTFGSGTRLTVV.

This chain connects TRBV11-2 to TRBJ2-7; maybe TRBD1 (6 bases). V shed 1 base and J shed 2 bases, with 12 bases lying between them. Germline CDR1 SGHAT, CDR2 FQNNGV. CDR3 length equals 15 residues. CDR3 sequence: CASSLGGHPTYEQYF. The CDR3 DNA sequence: TGTGCCAGCAGCTTAGGGGGACATCCAACCTACGAGCAGTACTTC.

V is TRBV4-1 and J is TRBJ1-4, with 8 bases identical to TRBD1. Germline V gives CDR1 MGHRA, CDR2 YSYEKL. CDR3 length equals 16 residues. V lost 3 bases, J lost 7 bases, and 10 bases stayed unmatched. CDR3 sequence reads: CASSQATGGGGEKLFF. The CDR3 DNA sequence: TGCGCCAGCAGCCAGGCAACAGGGGGGGGAGGTGAAAAACTGTTTTTT.

J is TRBJ1-4 and V is TRBV9; D gene uncertain. The CDR3 loop spans 18 amino acids. Germline V gene lookup returns CDR1 SGDLS and CDR2 YYNGEE. V was cut by 0 bases and J by 0 bases, with 15 bases left in between. The CDR3 nucleotides are TGTGCCAGCAGCGTAGGGAGGGTGGATGGAGCAACTAATGAAAAACTGTTTTTT. It codes for CASSVGRVDGATNEKLFF.

The V gene is TRBV19, the J gene TRBJ2-1, with 7 nucleotides matching TRBD2. V shed 5 bases, J shed 5 bases, and the junction held 9 bases outside the gene matches. This CDR3 contains 15 residues. Germline V gene sequence: CDR1 LNHDA, CDR2 SQIVND (reference sequence). This CDR3 is CASSRWSGKNNEQFF. In DNA, the CDR3 is TGTGCCAGTAGTCGATGGAGCGGGAAAAACAATGAGCAGTTCTTC.

The genes are TRBV3-1 (or the pseudogene TRBV3-2) and TRBJ2-3; 8 bases line up with TRBD2. The V and J ends lost 4 bases and 2 bases, in that order; junction bases with no gene match: 2. Germline-derived CDR1 and CDR2 are LGHDT and YNNKEL (reference sequence). The CDR3 runs 14 residues. DNA of the CDR3: TGTGCCAGCAGCCCGCGGGGGGTCACAGATACGCAGTATTTT. Amino acid sequence: CASSPRGVTDTQYF.

The genes are TRBV11-2 and TRBJ1-3; 11 nucleotides match TRBD1. This CDR3 comprises 16 residues. V lost 4 bases and J lost 5; bases outside the gene matches: 7. Germline values: CDR1 SGHAT, CDR2 FQNNGV. CDR3 region: CASSSLRTGGRNTIYF. CDR3 coding DNA: TGTGCCAGCAGCTCATTGCGGACAGGGGGCAGAAACACCATATATTTT.

This clone was picked up one time. The chain joins TRBV11-3 to TRBJ1-4; no reliable D call. V was cut by 0 bases and J by 0 bases, with 8 bases left in between. This CDR3 comprises 16 residues. Looked up from germline, CDR1 is SGHNT and CDR2 is YENEEA. The CDR3 here is CASSLDQVATNEKLFF. Written as DNA, the CDR3 is TGTGCCAGCAGCTTAGATCAGGTGGCAACTAATGAAAAACTGTTTTTT.

Regarding this clone: The same CDR3 can be traced to other DNA sequences in this sample. The CDR3 sequence is CASSIGDRNTEAFF. The DNA for the CDR3 is TGTGCCAGTAGTATAGGAGACAGAAACACTGAAGCTTTCTTT. J is TRBJ1-1 and V is TRBV19, with a possible D match to TRBD1 (5 bases). Between the trimmed V and J ends, which lost 1 base and 2 bases, there was a span of 8 bases. This CDR3 is built from 14 residues. Germline assignment: CDR1 LNHDA and CDR2 SQIVND (reference sequence). Looking up the rest from reference TRBV19 and TRBJ1-1 gives the full variable domain: DGGITQSPKYLFRKEGQNVTLSCEQNLNHDAMYWYRQDPGQGLRLIYYSQIVNDFQKGDIAEGYSVSREKKESFPLTVTSAQKNPTAFYLCASSIGDRNTEAFFGQGTRLTVV.

This clone occurred once. The rearrangement links TRBV5-1 to TRBJ2-2; maybe TRBD2 (6 bases). This CDR3 has 16 residues. Germline loops: CDR1 SGHRS, CDR2 YFSETQ. The V end lost 0 bases, the J end lost 1 base, and 10 bases lay between the germline ends. CDR3 amino acids: CASSLAGGKNTGELFF. The CDR3 DNA is TGCGCCAGCAGCTTGGCTGGCGGGAAGAACACCGGGGAGCTGTTTTTT.

The rearrangement uses TRBV6-1 and TRBJ1-4; the D is unclear. Germline CDR1 MNHNS, CDR2 SASEGT. CDR3 length equals 14 residues. The V end lost 1 base, the J end lost 3 bases, and 6 bases lay between the germline ends. The CDR3 DNA is TGTGCCAGCAGTGAAGACAGAGCTAATGAAAAACTGTTTTTT. This encodes CASSEDRANEKLFF.

The chain combines TRBV7-9 with TRBJ2-7; 8 bases fit TRBD2. V was pared by 1 base and J by 1 base, with 6 bases of the junction left unmatched. The CDR3 has 16 residues. CDR1 and CDR2 from the germline V gene are SEHNR and FQNEAQ (reference sequence). The CDR3 spells CASSLDRAGASYEQYF. The CDR3 bases are TGTGCCAGCAGCTTAGATCGAGCGGGAGCGTCCTACGAGCAGTACTTC.

CDR3 DNA sequence: TGCGCCAGCAGCAATTTTATCCGGGACAGGGACTCCGAAGCTTTCTTT. Translated, it gives CASSNFIRDRDSEAFF. The chain combines TRBV4-3 with TRBJ1-1, with 9 bases that match TRBD1. Per the germline V gene, CDR1 is LGHNA and CDR2 is YSLEER. After removal of 5 bases from V and 8 bases from J, the junction contained 15 bases not matched to a gene. This CDR3 spans 16 amino acids.

The chain employs TRBV4-3 and TRBJ1-2; D is possibly TRBD1 (6 bases). Trimming took off 4 bases at V and 3 bases at J, with 12 bases between the two ends. There are 14 residues in the CDR3. Germline V gene sequence: CDR1 LGHNA, CDR2 YSLEER. In DNA form, the CDR3 reads TGCGCCAGCAGCCGACAGGTTGACGACTATGGCTACACCTTC. It translates to CASSRQVDDYGYTF.

The rearrangement joins TRBV6-5 to TRBJ1-5; a possible D gene is TRBD1 (5 bases). V was pared by 5 bases and J by 3 bases, with 11 bases between. The CDR3 length is 14 residues. Germline V lookup: CDR1 MNHEY, CDR2 SVGAGI. As DNA, the CDR3 is TGTGCCAGCAGTCTTAGGGGTCCCAATCAGCCCCAGCATTTT. Translation: CASSLRGPNQPQHF.

Only one count was recorded for this clone. V and J are TRBV6-5 and TRBJ1-2; TRBD1 might be the D (6 bases). Germline assignment: CDR1 MNHEY and CDR2 SVGAGI. V lost 7 bases, J lost 5 bases, and 11 bases lay in between. The CDR3 length is 12 residues. CDR3: CASTGQIYGYTF. The CDR3, as DNA: TGTGCCAGCACCGGACAGATTTATGGCTACACCTTC.

This clone was seen once. This CDR3 reads CASTDPAGGPEAFF. The CDR3 nucleotides are TGCGCCAGCACCGATCCGGCGGGAGGCCCTGAAGCTTTCTTT. The chain uses TRBV5-1 and TRBJ1-1; D is uncertain. The CDR3 is 14 residues long. The germline V gene encodes CDR1 SGHRS and CDR2 YFSETQ. V lost 6 bases to trimming and J lost 6 bases, with 18 bases between them.

The chain joins TRBV7-2 to TRBJ2-7, with 7 bases aligning to TRBD2. The CDR3 totals 14 residues. V gave up 3 bases and J gave up 3 bases; unmatched junction bases: 5. Germline-derived CDR1 and CDR2 are SGHTA and FQGNSA. In nucleotides, the CDR3 is TGTGCCAGCAGCTTTTCGACTAGCCGCTACGAGCAGTACTTC. Residues: CASSFSTSRYEQYF.

CDR3 in DNA: TGCGCCAGCAGCTTTACAGGGGGATCACCCCTCCACTTT. Amino acids: CASSFTGGSPLHF. This chain joins TRBV5-1 and TRBJ1-6; 8 nucleotides align to TRBD1. Trimming removed 2 bases from V and 10 bases from J; junction bases left unmatched: 2. This CDR3 comprises 13 residues. The germline V gene encodes CDR1 SGHRS and CDR2 YFSETQ.

The chain couples TRBV19 to TRBJ1-1; D possibly corresponds to TRBD1 (5 bases). The CDR3 has 15 amino acids. Germline V gene data show CDR1 as LNHDA and CDR2 as SQIVND (reference sequence). The V gene lost 3 bases and the J gene lost 3 bases, with 14 bases spanning the gap. DNA of the CDR3: TGTGCCAGTAGTATGCAGAGCCAGGGTCACACTGAAGCTTTCTTT. This encodes CASSMQSQGHTEAFF.

The V and J genes are TRBV29-1 and TRBJ1-1; D is unclear. Germline V gives CDR1 SQVTM, CDR2 ANQGSEA. V dropped 7 bases and J dropped 1 base, with 7 bases sitting between them. This CDR3 comprises 11 residues. The CDR3 DNA is TGCAGCGCAGAAGCGAACACTGAAGCTTTCTTT. Translating it yields CSAEANTEAFF.

This clone was detected only once. The chain links TRBV13 to TRBJ2-2, with a tentative D call TRBD2 (6 bases). CDR1 and CDR2 (germline): PRHDT, FYEKMQ (reference sequence). This CDR3 region has 15 residues. V gave up 0 bases and J gave up 6 bases, with 11 bases separating them. The CDR3 protein is CASSLGWEAAGELFF. CDR3 bases: TGTGCCAGCAGCTTAGGGTGGGAGGCTGCCGGGGAGCTGTTTTTT.

The chain couples TRBV24-1 to TRBJ2-5, with D perhaps matching TRBD2 (5 bases). The germline gives CDR1 KGHDR, CDR2 SFDVKD. The CDR3 is made up of 15 amino acids. V lost 4 bases and J lost 3, with 14 bases in between. The CDR3 DNA reads as TGTGCCACCAGTGACGGAACGGCAGCGGAAGAGACCCAGTACTTC. This encodes CATSDGTAAEETQYF.

This chain connects TRBV4-3 to TRBJ2-5; TRBD1 might be the D (5 bases). The V gene lost 0 bases and the J gene lost 5 bases, with 19 bases spanning the gap. There are 17 residues in the CDR3. Germline V gives CDR1 LGHNA, CDR2 YSLEER. The CDR3 loop reads CASSQDAGPLARETQYF. The CDR3 region has the DNA TGCGCCAGCAGCCAAGATGCAGGGCCGTTGGCCCGTGAGACCCAGTACTTC.

The chain uses TRBV7-2 and TRBJ2-1, with TRBD1 matching 7 bases. From germline, CDR1 is SGHTA and CDR2 FQGNSA. V dropped 5 bases and J dropped 3; count of bases not matched to a gene: 4. The CDR3 sequence is 14 residues long. CDR3 in amino acids: CASSRGQIYNEQFF. The CDR3 DNA sequence: TGTGCCAGCAGCCGGGGACAGATCTACAATGAGCAGTTCTTC.

The chain uses TRBV2 and TRBJ1-3; D may be TRBD1 (5 bases). V lost 4 bases and J 3 bases, leaving 13 bases between the germline ends. Germline CDR1 and CDR2: SNHLY and FYNNEI. CDR3 length: 15 amino acids. In DNA, the CDR3 is TGTGCCAGCAGTGTCTCGAGGGGAGGTGGAAACACCATATATTTT. The encoded protein is CASSVSRGGGNTIYF.